This record looks at one T cell receptor beta chain sequence and its context. This record comes from a study of tissue T cells after allogeneic stem cell transplantation. CDR3 length: 15 amino acids. V was cut by 3 bases and J by 3 bases, with 11 bases left in between. In germline, CDR1 is KGHDR, CDR2 SFDVKD. Method: immunoSEQ multiplex PCR; TCRdb's copy keeps in-frame clones and lacks some. This sample has approximately 4,100 clones, with about three quarters found just once. Enrolled prospectively were adult allogeneic hematopoietic cell transplant recipients whose graft-versus-host disease was steroid-refractory.

The source of this sequence is a male patient aged 60 or older with steroid-refractory graft-versus-host disease after an allogeneic stem cell transplant. A subset of T cells may come from the graft donor. The sequencing here drew on esophageal tissue, taken at autopsy. V usage is TRBV24-1 and J usage is TRBJ1-5, with D possibly TRBD1 on 5 matching bases. The CDR3 DNA follows: TGTGCCACCAGTGATCCCCGACAGAACAATCAGCCCCAGCATTTT. It encodes CATSDPRQNNQPQHF.